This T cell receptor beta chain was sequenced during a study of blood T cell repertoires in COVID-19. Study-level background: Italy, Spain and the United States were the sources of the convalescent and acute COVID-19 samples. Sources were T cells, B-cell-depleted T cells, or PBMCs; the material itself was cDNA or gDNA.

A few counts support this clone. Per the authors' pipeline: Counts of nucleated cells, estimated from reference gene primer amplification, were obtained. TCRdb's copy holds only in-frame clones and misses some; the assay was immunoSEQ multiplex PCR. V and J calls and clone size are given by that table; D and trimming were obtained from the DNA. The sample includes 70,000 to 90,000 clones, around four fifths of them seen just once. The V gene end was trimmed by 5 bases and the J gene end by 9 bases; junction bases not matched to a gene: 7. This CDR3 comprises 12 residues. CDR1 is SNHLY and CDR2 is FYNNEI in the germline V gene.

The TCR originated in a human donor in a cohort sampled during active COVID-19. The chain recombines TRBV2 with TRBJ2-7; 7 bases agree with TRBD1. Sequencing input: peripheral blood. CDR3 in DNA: TGTGCCAGCAGTACCGACAGGGATCGGCAGTACTTC. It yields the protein CASSTDRDRQYF.